This T cell receptor beta chain comes out of a study of T cell changes during pregnancy in multiple sclerosis. Measured with immunoSEQ multiplex PCR; TCRdb has only the in-frame clones, and not every one. The sample carries more than 40,000 clones, 70% to 90% recorded once. CDR1 is SEHNR and CDR2 is FQNEAQ in the germline V gene (reference sequence). The CDR3 is made up of 15 amino acids. V lost 1 base to trimming and J lost 7 bases, with 13 bases between them. The specimen was CD4+ T cells from peripheral blood mononuclear cells, collected in the first trimester of pregnancy. The gene calls are TRBV7-9 and TRBJ1-4, with D possibly being TRBD1 (5 bases). This sequence originates from a female donor with multiple sclerosis, enrolled in a pregnancy study. DNA of the CDR3: TGTGCCAGCAGCTTAGAAGGCAGGGTTGGTGAAAAACTGTTTTTT. It is translated as CASSLEGRVGEKLFF.